In this sample, the clone carrying this T cell receptor beta chain turned up a few times. Its antigen is not known. The data derive from a study of T cells in Graves' hyperthyroidism and ophthalmopathy. Points from the study as a whole: A model built on 13 V-J features separated ophthalmopathy from stable hyperthyroidism.

The CDR3 covers 15 residues. Trimming cost V 5 bases and J 6 bases; bases outside gene matches: 12. Looked up from germline, CDR1 is SGHVS and CDR2 is FNYEAQ. TCR beta CDR3 regions were amplified from RNA. Using the HTBI primer set, a first-round RT-PCR was run on the TCR CDR3. MiXCR was run by TCRdb on the multiplex PCR reads, yielding one entry per CDR3 protein. The table has some 490,000 distinct CDR3 sequences, less than 25% seen once. The gene calls are TRBV7-6 and TRBJ2-7; 8 bases fit TRBD2. Sequences were obtained from blood. This TCR derives from a woman between 65 and 79 years old with Graves' ophthalmopathy. The CDR3: CASSLNPGLVREQYF. The DNA of the CDR3 is TGTGCCAGCAGCCTCAATCCGGGACTAGTCCGCGAGCAGTACTTC.